This TCR beta chain came from a study of blood T cell repertoires in COVID-19. The wider study: Whether acute or convalescent, the COVID-19 samples came from the United States, Italy and Spain.

Under the authors' procedure: Reference gene primer amplification in the assay estimated nucleated cell counts. The table came from immunoSEQ multiplex PCR; TCRdb's copy has only in-frame clones and leaves some out. V and J calls plus clone size are reproduced from that table; the DNA served to infer D and trimming. The profile covers 25,000 to 35,000 clones, with about 90% appearing a single time and roughly 2.3% taken by the ten largest. Germline-derived CDR1 and CDR2 are LNHDA and SQIVND (reference sequence). The CDR3 totals 17 residues. The junction had 7 bases not matched to a gene; V was cut back by 1 base and J by 4 bases.

This receptor was identified in a man between 45 and 60 years old with active COVID-19. Sequencing was carried out using peripheral blood. This chain joins TRBV19 and TRBJ2-1, with TRBD1 identical over 10 bases. Written as DNA, the CDR3 is TGTGCCAGTAGTATAGCGGGACAGGGGTTGAGGTACAATGAGCAGTTCTTC. Amino acid sequence: CASSIAGQGLRYNEQFF.